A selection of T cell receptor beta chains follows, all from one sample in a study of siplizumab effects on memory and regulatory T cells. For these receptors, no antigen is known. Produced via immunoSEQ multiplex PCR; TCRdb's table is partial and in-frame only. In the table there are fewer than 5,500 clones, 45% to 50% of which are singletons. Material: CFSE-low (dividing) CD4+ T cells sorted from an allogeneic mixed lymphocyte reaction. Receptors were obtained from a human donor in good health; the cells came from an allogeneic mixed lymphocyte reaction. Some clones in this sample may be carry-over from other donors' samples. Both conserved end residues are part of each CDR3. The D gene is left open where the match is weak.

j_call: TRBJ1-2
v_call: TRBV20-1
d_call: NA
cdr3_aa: CSASPSYGYTF

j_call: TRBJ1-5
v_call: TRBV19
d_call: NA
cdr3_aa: CASSIILINQPQHF

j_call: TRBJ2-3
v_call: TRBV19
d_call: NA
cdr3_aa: CASSIQGSDTQYF

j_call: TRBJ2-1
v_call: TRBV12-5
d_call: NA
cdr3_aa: CASGLPYNEQFF

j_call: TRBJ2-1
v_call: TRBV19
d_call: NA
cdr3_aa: CASSIVAGGNEQFF

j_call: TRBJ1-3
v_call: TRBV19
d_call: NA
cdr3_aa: CASSMSVNSGNTIYF

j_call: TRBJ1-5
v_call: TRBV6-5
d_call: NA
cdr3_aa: CASSWVGNEQPQHF

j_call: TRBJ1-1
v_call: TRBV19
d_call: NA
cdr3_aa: CASSWLGVTEAFF

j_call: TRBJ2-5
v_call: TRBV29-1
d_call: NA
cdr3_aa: CSVVTVGWETQYF

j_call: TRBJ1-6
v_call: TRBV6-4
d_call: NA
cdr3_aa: CASSRDSGGSPLHF

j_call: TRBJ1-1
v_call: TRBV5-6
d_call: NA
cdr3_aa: CVSSLRDTRGAFF

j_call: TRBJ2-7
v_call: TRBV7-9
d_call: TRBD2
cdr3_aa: CASSSLSGSTYEQYF

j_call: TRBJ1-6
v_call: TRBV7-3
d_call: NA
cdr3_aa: CASRHPGANSPLHF

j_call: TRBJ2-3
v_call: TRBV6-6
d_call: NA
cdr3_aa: CASSFSSGRTDTQYF

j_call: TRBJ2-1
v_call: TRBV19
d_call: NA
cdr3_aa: CASSIDEADSYNEQFF

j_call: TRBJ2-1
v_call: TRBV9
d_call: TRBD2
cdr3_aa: CASSVFAGVIGNEQFF

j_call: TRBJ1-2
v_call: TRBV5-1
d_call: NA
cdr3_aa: CASSFREAPNYGYTF